The present TCR beta chain was sequenced within a study of T cell responses to AZD1222 COVID-19 vaccine. Study-level points and caveats: CD4 TCRs associated with vaccination spanned spike, dominating at 160-218 and 743-854. Among the donors, most were white British and more were female, and clonal diversity was possibly underestimated. A rise in Spike-specific TCR breadth and depth followed two AZD1222 doses. Unmutated regions of variants are reportedly targeted by nearly half of spike-specific TCRs.

Sequencing used immunoSEQ multiplex PCR; TCRdb keeps in-frame clones, though not all of them. The table shows roughly 100,000 clones, with about 87% occurring only once. A remark on this clone: The target antigen is unknown.

V dropped 7 bases and J dropped 13 bases, with 10 bases sitting between them. Germline assignment: CDR1 SQVTM and CDR2 ANQGSEA. This CDR3 comprises 8 residues. The V call is TRBV29-1, the J call TRBJ1-1; no definite D call. The source of this sequence is an adult in good health. Sequenced material: peripheral blood, taken on day 0 of AZD1222 vaccination. CDR3 loop: CSAAEDFF. The CDR3 region has the DNA TGCAGCGCCGCAGAGGATTTCTTT. The complete variable domain, with remaining parts taken from reference TRBV29-1 and TRBJ1-1, reads SAVISQKPSRDICQRGTSLTIQCQVDSQVTMMFWYRQQPGQSLTLIATANQGSEATYESGFVIDKFPISRPNLTFSTLTVSNMSPEDSSIYLCSAAEDFFGQGTRLTVV.